These T cell receptor beta chains were read from a single sample in a study of blood T cell repertoires in COVID-19. The protocol was immunoSEQ multiplex PCR, while the TCRdb copy is restricted to in-frame clones and leaves out a portion. The sample has around 430,000 clones; approximately 87% are singletons. Source material: PBMCs or T cells enriched from blood (not recorded which). These receptors all stem from a woman aged 50 to 60 who had recovered from COVID-19. CDR3s include the opening cysteine and the closing phenylalanine or tryptophan. Fields, in order: J gene, V gene, D gene, clone size, CDR3 protein, CDR3 DNA. The D gene is left open where the match is weak. Size is omitted from some rows. Given values are once, few, many or a class for expanded clones.

>TRBJ1-5|TRBV2|.|.
CASSEAEGAQPQHF
TGTGCCAGCAGTGAAGCTGAAGGGGCTCAGCCCCAGCATTTT
>TRBJ2-5|TRBV4-1|.|.
CASSQSPGEETQYF
TGCGCCAGCAGCCAAAGCCCGGGTGAAGAGACCCAGTACTTC
>TRBJ1-2|TRBV28|.|.
CASSLLGDPYYGYTF
TGTGCCAGCAGTTTGTTGGGCGACCCCTACTATGGCTACACCTTC
>TRBJ2-1|TRBV7-2|.|.
CASSLGGAGDNEQFF
TGTGCCAGCAGCTTAGGTGGGGCAGGAGACAATGAGCAGTTCTTC
>TRBJ1-6|TRBV2|.|.
CASSETRGVGSPLHF
TGTGCCAGCAGTGAAACCAGGGGAGTAGGTTCACCCCTCCACTTT
>TRBJ1-3|TRBV3-1/TRBV3-2|TRBD1|.
CASSQGTGSGNTIYF
TGTGCCAGCAGCCAAGGGACAGGCTCTGGAAACACCATATATTTT
>TRBJ1-1|TRBV7-2|TRBD1|.
CASSLEGQTNTEAFF
TGTGCCAGCAGCTTAGAGGGACAGACGAACACTGAAGCTTTCTTT
>TRBJ1-1|TRBV29-1|.|.
CSVAKFTEAFF
TGCAGCGTTGCTAAATTCACTGAAGCTTTCTTT
>TRBJ1-4|TRBV4-3|.|few
CASSQEGWGSTRGKLFF
TGCGCCAGCAGCCAAGAAGGGTGGGGAAGCACCCGCGGGAAACTGTTTTTT
>TRBJ1-5|TRBV28|.|.
CASSLAGVRQPQHF
TGTGCCAGCAGTTTAGCAGGGGTACGACAGCCCCAGCATTTT
>TRBJ1-1|TRBV5-8|TRBD1|.
CASSATGVRVNTEAFF
TGTGCCAGCAGCGCAACAGGGGTAAGGGTCAACACTGAAGCTTTCTTT
>TRBJ2-3|TRBV6-1|TRBD1|.
CASSEGQGWDTQYF
TGTGCCAGCAGTGAGGGACAGGGGTGGGATACGCAGTATTTT
>TRBJ1-1|TRBV11-2|TRBD1|.
CASSPRDRGYEAFF
TGTGCCAGCAGCCCCCGGGACAGGGGCTACGAAGCTTTCTTT
>TRBJ1-2|TRBV12-3/TRBV12-4|TRBD1|.
CASSLDRAHGYTF
TGTGCCAGCAGCTTGGACAGGGCCCATGGCTACACCTTC
>TRBJ1-5|TRBV28|.|.
CASSPPRGPQHF
TGTGCCAGCAGTCCCCCTCGAGGGCCCCAGCATTTT
>TRBJ2-5|TRBV12-5|.|.
CASGTTQGNGQETQYF
TGTGCTAGTGGTACGACTCAGGGAAATGGACAAGAGACCCAGTACTTC
>TRBJ2-7|TRBV27|.|.
CASSLGTGGKEQYF
TGTGCCAGCAGTTTAGGAACAGGCGGAAAAGAGCAGTACTTC
>TRBJ1-2|TRBV29-1|.|.
CSVDEGASYYGYTF
TGCAGCGTTGATGAGGGCGCCTCGTACTATGGCTACACCTTC
>TRBJ2-3|TRBV9|.|.
CASSAIDTQYF
TGTGCCAGCAGCGCCATTGATACGCAGTATTTT
>TRBJ1-2|TRBV12-3/TRBV12-4|.|.
CASLQGRGGYTF
TGTGCCAGTCTCCAGGGGAGGGGTGGCTACACCTTC
>TRBJ1-3|TRBV5-8|.|.
CASSLGQILSGNTIYF
TGTGCCAGCAGCTTGGGACAGATCCTCTCTGGAAACACCATATATTTT
>TRBJ1-4|TRBV3-1/TRBV3-2|.|.
CASSPPPGRNEKLFF
TGTGCCAGCAGCCCGCCCCCCGGCAGGAATGAAAAACTGTTTTTT
>TRBJ2-1|TRBV5-1|TRBD2|.
CASSWVAGNEQFF
TGCGCCAGCAGCTGGGTAGCGGGGAATGAGCAGTTCTTC
>TRBJ2-7|TRBV12-5|.|.
CASASGLILFYEQYF
TGTGCTAGTGCCTCCGGACTGATTTTATTCTACGAGCAGTACTTC